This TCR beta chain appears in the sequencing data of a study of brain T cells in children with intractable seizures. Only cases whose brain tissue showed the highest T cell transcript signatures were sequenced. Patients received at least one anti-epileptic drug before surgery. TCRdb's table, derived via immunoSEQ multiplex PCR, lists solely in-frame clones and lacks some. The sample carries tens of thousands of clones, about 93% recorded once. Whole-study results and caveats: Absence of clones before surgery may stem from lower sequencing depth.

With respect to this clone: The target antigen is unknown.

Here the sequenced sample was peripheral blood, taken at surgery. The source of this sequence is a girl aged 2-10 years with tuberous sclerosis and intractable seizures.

The chain's CDR3 is CASRITGEETQYF. The CDR3, as DNA: TGTGCCAGTAGGATTACAGGGGAAGAGACCCAGTACTTC. V gene TRBV19 combines with J gene TRBJ2-5; TRBD1 matches 7 bases. CDR3 length: 13 residues. J lost 3 bases, V lost 6 bases, and 4 bases had no gene match. Per germline, CDR1 LNHDA and CDR2 SQIVND (reference sequence).